This T cell receptor (beta chain) was sequenced in a study of blood T cell repertoires in COVID-19. About the research overall: COVID-19 samples collected from the United States, Italy and Spain covered acute and convalescent phases.

Those who participated ranged in age from 18 to 89 years and resided in 20 to 30 US areas. Donors were grouped by their self-reported clinical history. In the source study's methods: Amplification from reference gene primers served as the basis for estimated nucleated cell counts. The method was immunoSEQ multiplex PCR; TCRdb's version includes in-frame clones alone and lacks a portion of them. The V and J calls and clone size come from that table; D and trimming were worked out from the DNA. The sample includes about 170,000 clones, around four fifths of them seen just once. Germline CDR1 GTSNPN, CDR2 SVGIG (reference sequence). The CDR3 runs 15 residues. The V end lost 3 bases, the J end lost 1 base, and 13 bases lay between the germline ends.

The sequencing input was PBMCs or T cells enriched from blood (not recorded which). The J gene is TRBJ2-4, the V gene TRBV30; D is possibly TRBD2 (7 bases). The TCR sequence derives from a woman aged 45-60 years who had recovered from COVID-19. This CDR3 reads CAWSEGGAAKNIQYF. CDR3 coding DNA: TGTGCCTGGAGCGAGGGGGGGGCGGCCAAAAACATTCAGTACTTC. Full variable domain (missing parts from reference TRBV30 and TRBJ2-4): SQTIHQWPATLVQPVGSPLSLECTVEGTSNPNLYWYRQAAGRGLQLLFYSVGIGQISSEVPQNLSASRPQDRQFILSSKKLLLSDSGFYLCAWSEGGAAKNIQYFGAGTRLSVL.